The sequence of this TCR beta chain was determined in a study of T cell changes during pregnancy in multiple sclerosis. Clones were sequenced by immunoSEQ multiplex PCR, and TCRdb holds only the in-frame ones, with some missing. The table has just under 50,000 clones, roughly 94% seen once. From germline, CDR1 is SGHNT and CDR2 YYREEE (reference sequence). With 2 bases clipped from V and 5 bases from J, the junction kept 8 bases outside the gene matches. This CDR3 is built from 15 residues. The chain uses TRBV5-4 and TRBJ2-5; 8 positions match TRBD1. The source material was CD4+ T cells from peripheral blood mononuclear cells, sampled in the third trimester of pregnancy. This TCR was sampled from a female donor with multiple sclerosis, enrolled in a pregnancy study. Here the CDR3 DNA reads TGTGCCAGCAGCTTAACGGCAGGGGGCAGTGAGACCCAGTACTTC. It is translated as CASSLTAGGSETQYF. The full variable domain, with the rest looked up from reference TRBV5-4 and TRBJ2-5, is ETGVTQSPTHLIKTRGQQVTLRCSSQSGHNTVSWYQQALGQGPQFIFQYYREEENGRGNFPPRFSGLQFPNYSSELNVNALELDDSALYLCASSLTAGGSETQYFGPGTRLLVL.